This TCR beta chain came from a study of blood T cells in healthy people across ages. Through a sample-barcoded 5' primer and a J-beta primer mix, a second PCR was run for roughly 6 to 12 cycles. TCRdb used MiXCR to reprocess the 5' RACE reads, holding one entry per CDR3 protein. The sample consists of some 1.6 million distinct CDR3 sequences, 30% to 40% of them appearing once. The CDR3 loop spans 14 amino acids. CDR1 is SNHLY, CDR2 FYNNEI, per germline. Trimming took off 8 bases at V and 2 bases at J, with 10 bases between the two ends. The sequenced sample was blood. The receptor was isolated from a woman aged 25-40 years in good health. V gene TRBV2 combines with J gene TRBJ2-6; D is perhaps TRBD2 (6 bases). DNA of the CDR3: TGTGCCAGCGCCCCGGGGGCTGGGGCCAACGTCCTGACTTTC. This encodes CASAPGAGANVLTF.